Listed below are T cell receptor beta chains from one sample, sequenced in a study of shared clonotypes between healthy human individuals. Measured with immunoSEQ multiplex PCR; TCRdb has only the in-frame clones, and not every one. The data show around 1,900,000 clones, about 94% seen once. Sample: naive CD8+ T cells from PBMCs. The receptors were sampled from a young man in good health. Some clones in this sample may be carry-over from other donors' samples. The CDR3 runs from the conserved cysteine through the conserved F or W. The D gene is left open where the match is weak. Clone size is shown for a subset of rows, as once, few, many or a class of expanded clone.

V gene,J gene,D gene,clone size,CDR3 protein,CDR3 DNA
TRBV28,TRBJ1-5,-,-,CASSYLGGNQPQHF,TGTGCCAGCAGTTATCTTGGGGGGAATCAGCCCCAGCATTTT
TRBV27,TRBJ2-2,TRBD2,-,CASSLAGGNTGELFF,TGTGCCAGCAGTTTAGCGGGAGGTAACACCGGGGAGCTGTTTTTT
TRBV11-2,TRBJ2-7,-,-,CASSLDGGRIRSYEQYF,TGTGCCAGCAGCTTAGATGGGGGGCGAATCCGGTCCTACGAGCAGTACTTC
TRBV5-8,TRBJ2-7,-,-,CASSPGIEQYF,TGTGCCAGCAGCCCTGGTATTGAGCAGTACTTC
TRBV5-1,TRBJ1-4,-,-,CASSAGGGFNEKLFF,TGCGCCAGCAGCGCCGGCGGGGGTTTTAATGAAAAACTGTTTTTT
TRBV29-1,TRBJ2-2,-,-,CSVAQQGTGELFF,TGCAGCGTTGCCCAACAGGGAACCGGGGAGCTGTTTTTT
TRBV12-2,TRBJ2-3,-,-,CASRLAPGGREGPDTQYF,TGTGCAAGTCGCTTAGCCCCCGGTGGGCGGGAGGGCCCAGATACGCAGTATTTT
TRBV5-1,TRBJ2-7,TRBD2,-,CASKLGTSGLTYEQYF,TGCGCCAGCAAGCTTGGGACTAGCGGATTGACCTACGAGCAGTACTTC
TRBV9,TRBJ2-7,-,once,CASSVGGGHYEQYF,TGTGCCAGCAGCGTTGGGGGAGGCCACTACGAGCAGTACTTC
TRBV9,TRBJ1-1,TRBD1,-,CASSPDRVLRNTEAFF,TGTGCCAGCAGCCCCGACAGGGTCTTGCGGAACACTGAAGCTTTCTTT
TRBV25-1,TRBJ1-1,-,-,CASRKKGTGQNEAFF,TGTGCCAGCAGAAAGAAAGGGACGGGACAAAATGAAGCTTTCTTT
TRBV30,TRBJ1-6,TRBD1,-,CACSGTGSLPLHF,TGTGCCTGTTCTGGGACAGGATCTTTACCCCTCCACTTT
TRBV11-3,TRBJ2-3,-,-,CASSLLRGRATDTQYF,TGTGCCAGCAGCTTGCTCAGGGGTCGGGCCACAGATACGCAGTATTTT
TRBV19,TRBJ1-2,TRBD1,-,CASSYWTGGDLDYGYTF,TGTGCCAGTAGTTATTGGACAGGGGGGGACCTCGACTATGGCTACACCTTC
TRBV7-3,TRBJ2-1,TRBD2,-,CASSRLAGGSNEQFF,TGTGCCAGCAGCAGACTAGCGGGAGGGTCTAATGAGCAGTTCTTC
TRBV11-2,TRBJ2-1,-,-,CASSLAPSSSEQFF,TGTGCCAGCAGCTTAGCCCCCTCTTCCTCGGAGCAGTTCTTC
TRBV4-1,TRBJ2-7,-,-,CASSLAGGKEQYF,TGCGCCAGCAGCCTCGCTGGGGGCAAGGAGCAGTACTTC
TRBV28,TRBJ2-7,TRBD2,-,CASSPFGLGVEQYF,TGTGCCAGCAGCCCATTTGGACTAGGGGTCGAGCAGTACTTC
TRBV15,TRBJ2-7,-,once,CATSDRRVAASYEQYF,TGTGCCACCAGCGATAGAAGGGTAGCGGCTTCCTACGAGCAGTACTTC
TRBV29-1,TRBJ2-5,-,-,CSAQGSWETQYF,TGCAGCGCCCAGGGATCCTGGGAGACCCAGTACTTC
TRBV15,TRBJ1-4,TRBD1,-,CATSLDRALNEKLFF,TGTGCCACCAGCTTGGACAGGGCCCTTAATGAAAAACTGTTTTTT
TRBV4-1,TRBJ1-1,-,-,CASSQIQGGGTEAFF,TGCGCCAGCAGCCAAATCCAAGGGGGTGGCACTGAAGCTTTCTTT
TRBV4-3,TRBJ1-1,-,-,CASSHPRVGGRTEAFF,TGCGCCAGCAGCCACCCCAGGGTGGGGGGTCGAACTGAAGCTTTCTTT
TRBV6-1,TRBJ2-7,-,-,CASSDGWGTYEQYF,TGTGCCAGCAGTGACGGGTGGGGAACCTACGAGCAGTACTTC